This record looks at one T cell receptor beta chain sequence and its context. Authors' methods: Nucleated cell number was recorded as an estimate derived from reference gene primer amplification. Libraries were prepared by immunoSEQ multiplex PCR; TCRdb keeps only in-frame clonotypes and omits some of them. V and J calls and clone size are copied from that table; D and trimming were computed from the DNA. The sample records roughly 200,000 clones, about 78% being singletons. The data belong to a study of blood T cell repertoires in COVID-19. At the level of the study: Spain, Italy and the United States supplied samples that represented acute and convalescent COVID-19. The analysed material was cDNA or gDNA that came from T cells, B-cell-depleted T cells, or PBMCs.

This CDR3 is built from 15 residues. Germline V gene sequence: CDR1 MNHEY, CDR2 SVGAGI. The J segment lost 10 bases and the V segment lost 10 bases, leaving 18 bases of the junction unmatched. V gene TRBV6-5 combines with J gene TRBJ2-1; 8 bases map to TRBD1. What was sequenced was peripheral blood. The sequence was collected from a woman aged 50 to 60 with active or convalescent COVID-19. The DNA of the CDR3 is TGTGCCATCGCCCCCCAGGGGGCGCTTGTAGAGGAGCAGTTCTTC. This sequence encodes CAIAPQGALVEEQFF.